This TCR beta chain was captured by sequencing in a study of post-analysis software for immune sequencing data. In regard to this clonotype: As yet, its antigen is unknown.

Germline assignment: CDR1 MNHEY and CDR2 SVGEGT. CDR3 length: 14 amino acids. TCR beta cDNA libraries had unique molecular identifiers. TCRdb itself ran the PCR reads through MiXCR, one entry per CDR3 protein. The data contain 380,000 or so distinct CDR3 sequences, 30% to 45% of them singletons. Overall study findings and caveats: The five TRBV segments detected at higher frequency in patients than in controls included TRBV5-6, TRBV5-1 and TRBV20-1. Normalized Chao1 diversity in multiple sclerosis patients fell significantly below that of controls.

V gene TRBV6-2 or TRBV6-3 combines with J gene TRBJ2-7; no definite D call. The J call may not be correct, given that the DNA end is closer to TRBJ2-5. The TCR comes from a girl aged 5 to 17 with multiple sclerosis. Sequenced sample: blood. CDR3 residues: CASRRWFIGETQYF. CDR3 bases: TGTGCCAGCAGAAGGTGGTTCATAGGGGAGACCCAGTACTTC.